The clone carrying this TCR beta chain has only a few counts. Its antigen remains unknown. Ophthalmopathy patients had Clinical Activity Score at least 3, NOSPECS grade at least 4, duration under 3 months. The data were obtained in a study of T cells in Graves' hyperthyroidism and ophthalmopathy. Study-level findings and limits: Blood also showed most of the thyroid clonotypes that were expanded above 0.001.

RNA transcripts gave rise to amplified TCR beta CDR3 regions. A first-round RT-PCR of the TCR CDR3 used the HTBI primer set. Via MiXCR, TCRdb re-called the multiplex PCR reads, giving one row per CDR3 protein. The table lists around 34,000 distinct CDR3 sequences, around 53% of them singletons. The CDR3 runs to 15 residues. J was trimmed by 7 bases and V by 2 bases; bases with no gene match: 10. Germline V CDR1 and CDR2: KGHSH, LQKENI. This sequence was found in a woman aged 40 to 49 with Graves' ophthalmopathy. The chain couples TRBV18 to TRBJ2-7, with 8 bases identical to TRBD2. Input material: blood. The DNA of the CDR3 is TGTGCCAGCTCACCAGCGGCGGGGGGCCCCTGGGAGCAGTACTTC. This sequence encodes CASSPAAGGPWEQYF.